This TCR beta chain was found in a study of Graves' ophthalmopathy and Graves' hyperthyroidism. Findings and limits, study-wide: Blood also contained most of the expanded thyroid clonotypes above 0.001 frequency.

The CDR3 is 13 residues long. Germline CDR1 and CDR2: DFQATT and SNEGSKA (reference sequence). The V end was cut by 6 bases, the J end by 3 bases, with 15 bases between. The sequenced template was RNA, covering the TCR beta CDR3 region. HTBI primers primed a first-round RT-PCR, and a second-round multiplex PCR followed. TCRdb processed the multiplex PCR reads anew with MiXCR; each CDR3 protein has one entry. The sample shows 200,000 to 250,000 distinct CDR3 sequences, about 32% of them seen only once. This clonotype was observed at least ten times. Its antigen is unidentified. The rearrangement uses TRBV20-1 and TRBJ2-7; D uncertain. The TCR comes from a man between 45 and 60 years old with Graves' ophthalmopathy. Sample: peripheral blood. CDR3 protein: CSAYDNKHYEQYF. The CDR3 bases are TGCAGTGCGTATGACAATAAGCACTACGAGCAGTACTTC.